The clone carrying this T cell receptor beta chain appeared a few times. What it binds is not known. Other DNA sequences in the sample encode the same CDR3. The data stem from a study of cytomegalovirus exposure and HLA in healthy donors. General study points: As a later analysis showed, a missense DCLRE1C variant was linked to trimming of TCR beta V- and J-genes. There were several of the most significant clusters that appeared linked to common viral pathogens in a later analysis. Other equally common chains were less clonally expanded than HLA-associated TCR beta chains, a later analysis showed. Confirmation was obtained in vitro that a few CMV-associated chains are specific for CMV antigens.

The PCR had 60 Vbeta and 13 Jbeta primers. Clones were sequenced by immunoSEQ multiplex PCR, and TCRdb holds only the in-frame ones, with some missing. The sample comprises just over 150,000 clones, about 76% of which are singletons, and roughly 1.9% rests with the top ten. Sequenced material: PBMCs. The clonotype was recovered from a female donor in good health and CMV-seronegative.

CDR3 in amino acids: CASSPAASGGTDTQYF. The CDR3 DNA sequence: TGCGCCAGCAGCCCCGCGGCTAGCGGAGGCACAGATACGCAGTATTTT. The genes are TRBV5-1 and TRBJ2-3, with 7 bases lining up with TRBD2. The germline V gene has CDR1 SGHRS and CDR2 YFSETQ. The ends lost 4 bases at V and 1 base at J; junction bases unmatched: 9. CDR3 size: 16 residues.